This T cell receptor beta chain was profiled in a study of shared clonotypes between healthy human individuals. General study findings and limits: Tissues were not sampled, only blood, and their repertoires likely differ. The donor pool, a small one, limited the genetic and exposure-history diversity represented.

Method: immunoSEQ multiplex PCR; TCRdb's copy keeps in-frame clones and lacks some. The repertoire has about 600,000 clones, roughly four fifths of them found once; the top ten carry approximately 12%. Concerning this clone: Its antigen is unknown.

Unsorted samples drew genomic DNA from some 82 million PBMCs. This CDR3 has 13 residues. The ends were cut back, 2 bases at V and 3 bases at J, with 7 bases in the middle. The germline CDR1 and CDR2 sequences are SGHVS and FQNEAQ. This TCR was recovered from a woman in her thirties or forties in good health. Some clones in this sample may be carry-over from other donors' samples. The sequenced sample was PBMCs. The chain has TRBV7-8 and TRBJ1-1, with D uncertain. As DNA, the CDR3 is TGTGCCAGCAGCTTAAATGGTGACACTGAAGCTTTCTTT. Amino acid sequence: CASSLNGDTEAFF.